This TCR beta chain was recorded in a study of blood T cell repertoires in COVID-19. Study details: T cells, B-cell-depleted T cells, or PBMCs supplied cDNA or gDNA.

Under the authors' procedure: Reference gene primers were amplified, and this amplification served to estimate nucleated cell counts. Profiling relied on immunoSEQ multiplex PCR, and the TCRdb table lists in-frame clones only, not all of them. Clone size and V and J calls were adopted from that table, with D and trimming inferred from the DNA. The sample carries 40,000 to 55,000 clones, about 85% recorded once. From germline, CDR1 is SGHRS and CDR2 YFSETQ. J lost 6 bases, V lost 8 bases, and 8 bases had no gene match. CDR3 length: 14 residues. Material for sequencing was peripheral blood. The chain uses TRBV5-1 and TRBJ2-7, with TRBD2 matching 13 bases. The source of this sequence is a woman of 80 years or more with acute or convalescent COVID-19. CDR3 protein: CASRTSGGSLEQYF. DNA for the CDR3: TGCGCCAGTCGGACTAGCGGGGGATCCCTCGAGCAGTACTTC. The variable domain in full, with the rest retrieved from reference TRBV5-1 and TRBJ2-7, is KAGVTQTPRYLIKTRGQQVTLSCSPISGHRSVSWYQQTPGQGLQFLFEYFSETQRNKGNFPGRFSGRQFSNSRSEMNVSTLELGDSALYLCASRTSGGSLEQYFGPGTRLTVT.